This TCR beta chain was observed in a study of T cell responses to AZD1222 COVID-19 vaccine. Study observations and caveats: It was only a handful of AZD1222 recipients who were seropositive at baseline.

Whether given at about 4 or about 12 weeks, second doses were pooled. Produced via immunoSEQ multiplex PCR; TCRdb's table is partial and in-frame only. This sample has about 270,000 clones, with approximately 94% found just once. Regarding this clone: Its antigen is unidentified.

The germline V gene has CDR1 SNHLY and CDR2 FYNNEI. The CDR3 is 13 amino acids. Deletions cut 7 bases from V and 1 base from J, with 11 bases between. The source material was peripheral blood, sampled 28 days after the second AZD1222 dose. The chain combines TRBV2 with TRBJ2-7; D is uncertain. This receptor was identified in an adult who received the AZD1222 COVID-19 vaccine. Here the CDR3 reads CASTPLSSYEQYF. For the CDR3, the DNA is TGTGCCAGCACCCCTTTAAGTTCCTACGAGCAGTACTTC. The full variable domain, its missing parts supplied by reference TRBV2 and TRBJ2-7, is EPEVTQTPSHQVTQMGQEVILRCVPISNHLYFYWYRQILGQKVEFLVSFYNNEISEKSEIFDDQFSVERPDGSNFTLKIRSTKLEDSAMYFCASTPLSSYEQYFGPGTRLTVT.